This T cell receptor beta chain was profiled in a study of somatic mutations in cytotoxic T cells in rheumatoid arthritis. Study-level findings and limits: Significant differences in CD8+ T-cell clonality were not found between rheumatoid arthritis patients and healthy controls (age-matched). Rising age went with increasing CD8+ clonality in rheumatoid arthritis patients; healthy controls showed no such increase.

The healthy control blood donors were around 55% female, with median age around 52 years (range roughly 21-70). Worth noting for this clone: Its antigen is not identified.

Assay used: immunoSEQ multiplex PCR; TCRdb lists only in-frame clones, some missing. The sample holds about 26,000 clones; around 76% are singletons and the top ten take approximately 5.3%. This CDR3 is 14 amino acids long. The V and J ends lost 4 bases and 0 bases respectively, with 6 bases between them. CDR1 MGHDK and CDR2 SYGVNS come from the germline V gene. This chain links TRBV25-1 with TRBJ1-4; the D is unclear. The source material was CD8+ T cells sorted from blood. This clonotype was sampled from a man over 45 in good health. The CDR3 region is CASSARTTNEKLFF. The CDR3 DNA follows: TGTGCCAGCAGTGCCCGGACAACTAATGAAAAACTGTTTTTT.